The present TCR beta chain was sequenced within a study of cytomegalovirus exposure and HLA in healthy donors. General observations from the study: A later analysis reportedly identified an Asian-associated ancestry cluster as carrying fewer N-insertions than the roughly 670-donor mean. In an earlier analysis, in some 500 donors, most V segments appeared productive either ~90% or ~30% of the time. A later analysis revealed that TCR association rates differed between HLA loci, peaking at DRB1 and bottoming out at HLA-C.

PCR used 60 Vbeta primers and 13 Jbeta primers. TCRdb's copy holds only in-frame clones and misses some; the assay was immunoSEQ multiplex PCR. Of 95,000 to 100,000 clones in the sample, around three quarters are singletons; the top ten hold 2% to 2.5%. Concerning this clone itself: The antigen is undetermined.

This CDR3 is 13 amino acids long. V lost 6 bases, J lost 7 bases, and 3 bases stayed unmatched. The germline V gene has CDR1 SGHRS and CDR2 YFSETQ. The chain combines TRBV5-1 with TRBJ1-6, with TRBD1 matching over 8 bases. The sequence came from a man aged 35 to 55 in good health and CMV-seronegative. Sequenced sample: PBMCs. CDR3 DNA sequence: TGCGCCAGCACCGGACAGGGAAATTCACCCCTCCACTTT. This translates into CASTGQGNSPLHF.